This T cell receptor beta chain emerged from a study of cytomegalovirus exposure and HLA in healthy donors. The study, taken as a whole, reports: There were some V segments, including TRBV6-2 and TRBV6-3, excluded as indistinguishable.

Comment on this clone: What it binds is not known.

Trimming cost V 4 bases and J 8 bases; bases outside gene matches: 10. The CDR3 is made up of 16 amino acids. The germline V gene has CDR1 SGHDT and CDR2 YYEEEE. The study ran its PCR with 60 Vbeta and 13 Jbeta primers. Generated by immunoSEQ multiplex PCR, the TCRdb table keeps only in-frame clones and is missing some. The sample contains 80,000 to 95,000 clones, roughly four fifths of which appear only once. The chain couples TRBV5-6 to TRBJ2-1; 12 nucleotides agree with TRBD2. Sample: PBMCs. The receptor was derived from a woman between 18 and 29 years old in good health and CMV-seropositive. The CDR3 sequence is CASSRRLAGVGDEQFF. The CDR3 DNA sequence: TGTGCCAGCAGCAGGAGACTAGCGGGAGTTGGGGATGAGCAGTTCTTC. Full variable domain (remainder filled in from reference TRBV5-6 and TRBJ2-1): DAGVTQSPTHLIKTRGQQVTLRCSPKSGHDTVSWYQQALGQGPQFIFQYYEEEERQRGNFPDRFSGHQFPNYSSELNVNALLLGDSALYLCASSRRLAGVGDEQFFGPGTRLTVL.